This section outlines one TCR beta chain sequence together with its context. The source of the sample is a study of blood T cell repertoires in COVID-19. Overall study context: Collection of acute and convalescent COVID-19 samples took place in the United States, Italy and Spain. Sources were T cells, B-cell-depleted T cells, or PBMCs; the material itself was cDNA or gDNA.

Original processing methods: Amplification from reference gene primers served as the basis for estimated nucleated cell counts. TCRdb keeps only in-frame clones here, not all; method: immunoSEQ multiplex PCR. That table gives V, J and clone size, and the DNA gave D and trimming. Among hundreds of thousands of clones listed, over 75% were seen once. CDR3 size: 16 residues. V was clipped by 1 base and J by 9 bases; unmatched bases: 12. Germline V gives CDR1 LGHNA, CDR2 YNFKEQ. The TCR sequence derives from a woman in her fifties or sixties with acute or convalescent COVID-19. Material for sequencing was peripheral blood. This rearrangement joins TRBV4-2 to TRBJ2-1; 7 bases fit TRBD2. The CDR3 DNA is TGTGCCAGCAGCCAAGCCCGCGGGAGCAGCGGGGTTGAGCAGTTCTTC. Translation gives CASSQARGSSGVEQFF.